These T cell receptor beta chains were read from a single sample in a study of cytomegalovirus exposure and HLA in healthy donors. Profiled with immunoSEQ multiplex PCR; TCRdb holds only in-frame clones, not every one. There are around 100,000 clones in the sample; 82% occur only once, and around 2.3% lies in the top ten. The sequencing input was PBMCs. The receptors were sampled from a woman younger than 30 in good health and CMV-seronegative. Each CDR3 is given with its conserved first and last residue. Fields, in order: clone size, D gene, J gene, V gene, CDR3 DNA, CDR3 protein. D genes are given only for firm matches. Clone size is shown for a subset of rows, as once, few, many or a class of expanded clone.

>.|.|TRBJ2-1|TRBV6-5
TGTGCCAGCAGACGGGGCAATGAGCAGTTCTTC
CASRRGNEQFF
>.|TRBD1|TRBJ1-1|TRBV6-6
TGTGCCAGCAGTTTCATCCAGGGGGCTGAAGCTTTCTTT
CASSFIQGAEAFF
>.|TRBD1|TRBJ1-2|TRBV6-5
TGTGCCAGCAGTTACTCGGGGGACAGTAGGGGCTACACCTTC
CASSYSGDSRGYTF
>.|.|TRBJ2-1|TRBV27
TGTGCCAGCAGTGACTCCAGAGTCCACAATGAGCAGTTCTTC
CASSDSRVHNEQFF
>.|.|TRBJ2-1|TRBV28
TGTGCCAGCTTTAGCAGGGCCCCCTACAATGAGCAGTTCTTC
CASFSRAPYNEQFF
>.|.|TRBJ1-4|TRBV28
TGTGCCAGCAGTTTTGAACCAGAAAATGAAAAACTGTTTTTT
CASSFEPENEKLFF
>.|TRBD1|TRBJ2-2|TRBV15
TGTGCCACCCGGACAGGGAACACCGGGGAGCTGTTTTTT
CATRTGNTGELFF
>.|TRBD1|TRBJ1-2|TRBV5-4
TGTGCCAGCAGCTTTAATAGGGGACAGGGAAATGGCTACACCTTC
CASSFNRGQGNGYTF
>.|.|TRBJ2-5|TRBV2
TGTGCCACCTTGTCGTTTCAAGAGACCCAGTACTTC
CATLSFQETQYF
>.|TRBD2|TRBJ2-7|TRBV4-1
TGCGCCAGCAGCTGGACTAGCGGGAGCGGGTTCTCCTACGAGCAGTACTTC
CASSWTSGSGFSYEQYF
>.|.|TRBJ1-6|TRBV2
TGTGCCAGCAGTGAAGGGGGGGGAACACCCCTCCACTTT
CASSEGGGTPLHF
>.|TRBD1|TRBJ1-1|TRBV19
TGTGCCAGTAGTATCATACAGGGGGACACTGAAGCTTTCTTT
CASSIIQGDTEAFF
>.|.|TRBJ2-5|TRBV2
TGTGCCAGCATCTCTGGGCCCAGGGATAGCCAAGAGACCCAGTACTTC
CASISGPRDSQETQYF
>.|.|TRBJ1-1|TRBV2
TGTGCCAGCAGAGCGGGTTCAAATGTCCCTGAAGCTTTCTTT
CASRAGSNVPEAFF
>.|TRBD1|TRBJ1-2|TRBV5-1
TGCGCCAGCAGCGGGGGGAGGACAGGGGACTCATTTAACTATGGCTACACCTTC
CASSGGRTGDSFNYGYTF
>.|TRBD1|TRBJ2-7|TRBV27
TGTGCCAGCAGTCCCCACAGGGGGCGCTCAGCCTACGAGCAGTACTTC
CASSPHRGRSAYEQYF
>few|.|TRBJ1-3|TRBV10-3
TGTGCCATCAGTGACCTCGGGGGGCGCGTCGGAAACACCATATATTTT
CAISDLGGRVGNTIYF
>.|TRBD1|TRBJ2-5|TRBV9
TGTGCCAGCAGCGTTACAGGGGGCGCAGGGCAAGAGACCCAGTACTTC
CASSVTGGAGQETQYF
>.|.|TRBJ1-2|TRBV6-1
TGTGCCAGCAGGGGTCAGGCAGGGGCTGGTGGCTACACCTTC
CASRGQAGAGGYTF
>.|TRBD1|TRBJ2-5|TRBV7-2
TGTGCCAGCAGCTTCGAAAGGACAGGTCAAGAGACCCAGTACTTC
CASSFERTGQETQYF
>.|.|TRBJ2-1|TRBV13
TGTGCCAGCACCCTCGACAGGAGCTCCTACAATGAGCAGTTCTTC
CASTLDRSSYNEQFF
>.|.|TRBJ1-2|TRBV18
TGTGCCAGCTCACCACCGGTTACAGCAAGTGGCGGCTACACCTTC
CASSPPVTASGGYTF
>.|.|TRBJ2-7|TRBV9
TGTGCCAGCAGCGTATCTTTACAAAACGAGCAGTACTTC
CASSVSLQNEQYF
>.|TRBD1|TRBJ1-2|TRBV6-1
TGTGCCAGCAGTGCCCGGGACAGGGCTAACTATGGCTACACCTTC
CASSARDRANYGYTF
>once|.|TRBJ2-1|TRBV4-3
TGCGCCAGCAGCCCAAGTACGAGAAGCAATGAGCAGTTCTTC
CASSPSTRSNEQFF
>few|TRBD2|TRBJ2-2|TRBV28
TGTGCCAGCAGACATAGCGGGGGGGAAACCGGGGAGCTGTTTTTT
CASRHSGGETGELFF
>few|TRBD2|TRBJ2-5|TRBV7-7
TGTGCCAGCAGCCCCCGGGGAGGGGCTCAAGAGACCCAGTACTTC
CASSPRGGAQETQYF
>.|TRBD2|TRBJ2-5|TRBV4-2
TGTGCCAGCAGCCAAGACGGCCAGCGGGGGGTCCTTCAAGAGACCCAGTACTTC
CASSQDGQRGVLQETQYF